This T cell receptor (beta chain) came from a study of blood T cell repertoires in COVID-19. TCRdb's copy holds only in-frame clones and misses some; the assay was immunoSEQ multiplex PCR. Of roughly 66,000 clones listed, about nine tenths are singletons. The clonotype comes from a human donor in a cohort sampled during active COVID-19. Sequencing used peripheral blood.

The chain's CDR3 is CATSRDGDRAQPQHF. The DNA for the CDR3 is TGTGCCACCAGCAGAGATGGGGACAGGGCCCAGCCCCAGCATTTT. J is TRBJ1-5 and V is TRBV15; the match to TRBD1 covers 9 bases. The CDR3 covers 15 residues. Trimming at V came to 0 bases and at J to 7 bases, leaving 4 bases not matched to a gene. CDR1 is LNHNV and CDR2 is YYDKDF in the germline V gene (reference sequence).